This T cell receptor (beta chain) originates from a study of CD8 T cells in Susac syndrome. Reverse transcription of roughly 0.5 to 1 ug RNA was performed with random hexamers. Via MiXCR, TCRdb re-called the immunoSEQ multiplex PCR reads, giving one row per CDR3 protein. The table has 100,000 to 150,000 distinct CDR3 sequences, over 85% seen once. This CDR3 is 15 amino acids long. J lost 0 bases, V lost 4 bases, and 8 bases had no gene match. The germline gives CDR1 DFQATT, CDR2 SNEGSKA (reference sequence). The diagnostic criteria were recently defined, and patients with Susac syndrome met them for definite or probable disease.

The chain is built from TRBV20-1 and TRBJ2-7; the match to TRBD1 covers 8 bases. The clonotype was recovered from a human donor with Susac syndrome. Material: CD8+ T cells from PBMCs. The chain's CDR3 is CSAIPTGDSSYEQYF. The CDR3, as DNA: TGCAGTGCTATACCGACAGGGGATAGCTCCTACGAGCAGTACTTC.